In its sample, the clone carrying this TCR beta chain was seen many times. Its antigen remains unknown. The data are from a study of T-cell memory formation after mild COVID-19. Study-level information: Largely, TCR clusters stayed within a single donor.

TCRdb called the 5' RACE reads again in MiXCR, with one record for every CDR3 protein. The data hold around 65,000 distinct CDR3 sequences, with 9.3% observed a single time. Study outcomes and limitations: That cross-reactive memory joined was suggested by some responding clones appearing in pre-infection memory. Clones shrinking between day 15 and 85 showed a balanced CD4/CD8 split, and those that grew later tilted toward CD4+.

The sequence derives from a man between 18 and 35 years old who had mild COVID-19 (a few samples of this study predate the infection). Cell type and time point are not known. Sequences were obtained from PBMCs or a T cell subset sorted from them (not recorded which).

The CDR3 DNA is TGTGCCAGCAGCGGAGGACTTTACAATGAGCAGTTCTTC. Translation: CASSGGLYNEQFF. The chain recombines TRBV7-8 with TRBJ2-1; a weak D match, TRBD2 (5 bases). Germline CDR1 reads SGHVS; CDR2 reads FQNEAQ. There are 13 residues in the CDR3. Trimming shortened V by 5 bases and J by 4 bases, and 9 bases separated the two germline ends.